This T cell receptor (beta chain) was identified during a study of early T cells in non-severe SARS-CoV-2 infection. Study in general: Chains from this unsorted whole-blood bulk RNA could not be paired. Overall study findings and caveats: Missing private and CD4 specificities, VDJdb matching favored anti-spike CD8 responses.

Attachment of unique molecular identifiers was made to individual cDNA molecules. TCRdb re-called the 5' RACE reads through MiXCR, storing one row per CDR3 protein. The data hold 50,000 to 60,000 distinct CDR3 sequences, with 12% observed a single time. Germline CDR1 GTSNPN, CDR2 SVGIG (reference sequence). The junction had 11 bases not matched to a gene; V was cut back by 8 bases and J by 7 bases. CDR3 length equals 13 residues. This clonotype ranks as medium-sized. Its specificity is unknown. This receptor was taken from an adult who was a healthcare worker with PCR-confirmed SARS-CoV-2 infection or an uninfected control (not recorded which). The chain is built from TRBV30 and TRBJ2-1, with TRBD2 matching over 7 bases. The sample consisted of whole blood. CDR3 residues: CAHPGAGGNEQFF. DNA for the CDR3: TGTGCCCATCCCGGGGCCGGGGGGAATGAGCAGTTCTTC.